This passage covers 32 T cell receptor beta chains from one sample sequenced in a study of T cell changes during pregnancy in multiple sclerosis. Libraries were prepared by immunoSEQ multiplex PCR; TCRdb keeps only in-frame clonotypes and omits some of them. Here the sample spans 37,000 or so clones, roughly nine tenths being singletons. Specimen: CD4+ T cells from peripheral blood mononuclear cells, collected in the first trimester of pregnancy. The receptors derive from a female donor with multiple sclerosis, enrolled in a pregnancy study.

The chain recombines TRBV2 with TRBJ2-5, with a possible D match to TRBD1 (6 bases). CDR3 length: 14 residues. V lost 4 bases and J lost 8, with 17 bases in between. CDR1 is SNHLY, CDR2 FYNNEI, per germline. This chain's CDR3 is CASSVEQGSATQYF. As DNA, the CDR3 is TGTGCCAGCAGTGTGGAACAGGGATCAGCCACCCAGTACTTC.

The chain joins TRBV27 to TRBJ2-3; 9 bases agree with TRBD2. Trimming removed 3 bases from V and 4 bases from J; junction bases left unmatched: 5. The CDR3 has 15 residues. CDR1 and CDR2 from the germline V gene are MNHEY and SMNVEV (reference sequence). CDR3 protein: CASSFPAGGADTQYF. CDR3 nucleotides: TGTGCCAGCAGTTTTCCCGCGGGAGGGGCAGATACGCAGTATTTT.

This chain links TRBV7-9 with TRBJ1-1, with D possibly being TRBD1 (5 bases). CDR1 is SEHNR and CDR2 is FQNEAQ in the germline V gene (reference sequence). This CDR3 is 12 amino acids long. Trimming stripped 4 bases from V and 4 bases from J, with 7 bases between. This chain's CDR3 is CASSWGGTEAFF. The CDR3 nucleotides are TGTGCCAGCAGCTGGGGGGGCACTGAAGCTTTCTTT.

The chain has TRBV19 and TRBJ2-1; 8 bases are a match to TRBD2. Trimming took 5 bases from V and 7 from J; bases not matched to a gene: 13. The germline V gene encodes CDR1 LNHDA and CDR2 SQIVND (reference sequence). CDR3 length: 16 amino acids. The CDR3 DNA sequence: TGTGCCAGTAGTCTCCCCTTGGCGGGAGGCCGTAATGAGCAGTTCTTC. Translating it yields CASSLPLAGGRNEQFF.

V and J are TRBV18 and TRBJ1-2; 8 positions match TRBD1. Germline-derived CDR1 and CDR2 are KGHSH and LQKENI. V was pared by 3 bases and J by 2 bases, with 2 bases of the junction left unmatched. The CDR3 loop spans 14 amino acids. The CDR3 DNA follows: TGTGCCAGCTCACCTGGACAGGGAAACTATGGCTACACCTTC. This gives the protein CASSPGQGNYGYTF. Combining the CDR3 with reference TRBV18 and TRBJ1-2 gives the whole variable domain NAGVMQNPRHLVRRRGQEARLRCSPMKGHSHVYWYRQLPEEGLKFMVYLQKENIIDESGMPKERFSAEFPKEGPSILRIQQVVRGDSAAYFCASSPGQGNYGYTFGSGTRLTVV.

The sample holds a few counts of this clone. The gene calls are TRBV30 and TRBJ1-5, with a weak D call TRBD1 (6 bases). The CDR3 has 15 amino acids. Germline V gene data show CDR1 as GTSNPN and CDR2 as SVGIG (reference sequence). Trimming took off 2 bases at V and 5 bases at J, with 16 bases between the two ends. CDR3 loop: CAWSHAGEGDQPQHF. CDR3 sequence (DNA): TGTGCCTGGAGTCACGCAGGGGAGGGAGATCAGCCCCAGCATTTT.

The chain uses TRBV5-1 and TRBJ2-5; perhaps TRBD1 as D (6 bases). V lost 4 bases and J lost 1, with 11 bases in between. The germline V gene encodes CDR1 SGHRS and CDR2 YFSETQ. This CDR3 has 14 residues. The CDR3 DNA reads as TGCGCCAGCAGCAACCCACAGGGCCAAGAGACCCAGTACTTC. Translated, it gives CASSNPQGQETQYF.

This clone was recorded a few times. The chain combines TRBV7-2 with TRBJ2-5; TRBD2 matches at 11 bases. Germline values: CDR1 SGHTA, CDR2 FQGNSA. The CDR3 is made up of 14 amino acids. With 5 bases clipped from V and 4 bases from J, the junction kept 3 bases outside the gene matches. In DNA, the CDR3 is TGTGCCAGCAGCGCCGGACTAGCGGGAGAGACCCAGTACTTC. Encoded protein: CASSAGLAGETQYF. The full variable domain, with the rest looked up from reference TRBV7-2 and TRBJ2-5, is GAGVSQSPSNKVTEKGKDVELRCDPISGHTALYWYRQSLGQGLEFLIYFQGNSAPDKSGLPSDRFSAERTGGSVSTLTIQRTQQEDSAVYLCASSAGLAGETQYFGPGTRLLVL.

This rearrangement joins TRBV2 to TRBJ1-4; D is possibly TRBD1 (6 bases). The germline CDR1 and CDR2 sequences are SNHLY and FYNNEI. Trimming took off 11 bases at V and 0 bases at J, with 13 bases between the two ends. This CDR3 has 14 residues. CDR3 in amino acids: CAGYRAATNEKLFF. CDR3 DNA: TGTGCCGGCTACAGGGCTGCAACTAATGAAAAACTGTTTTTT. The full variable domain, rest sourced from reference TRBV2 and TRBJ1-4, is EPEVTQTPSHQVTQMGQEVILRCVPISNHLYFYWYRQILGQKVEFLVSFYNNEISEKSEIFDDQFSVERPDGSNFTLKIRSTKLEDSAMYFCAGYRAATNEKLFFGSGTQLSVL.

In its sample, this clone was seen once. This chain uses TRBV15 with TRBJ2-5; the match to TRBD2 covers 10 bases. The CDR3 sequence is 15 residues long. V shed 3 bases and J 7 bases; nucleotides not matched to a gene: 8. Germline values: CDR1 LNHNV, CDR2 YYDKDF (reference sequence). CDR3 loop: CATSRGASGSGTQYF. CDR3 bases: TGTGCCACCAGCAGGGGGGCTAGCGGGAGTGGGACCCAGTACTTC.

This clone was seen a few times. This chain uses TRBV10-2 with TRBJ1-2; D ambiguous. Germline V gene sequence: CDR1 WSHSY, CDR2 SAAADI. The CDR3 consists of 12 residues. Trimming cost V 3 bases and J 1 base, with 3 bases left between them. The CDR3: CASSDSNYGYTF. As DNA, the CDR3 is TGCGCCAGCAGTGACAGTAACTATGGCTACACCTTC.

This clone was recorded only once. For the CDR3, the DNA is TGTGCCAGCAGCTTGGGACAGGTTCCCGAAGCTTTCTTT. Amino acids: CASSLGQVPEAFF. The J gene is TRBJ1-1, the V gene TRBV5-5, with D possibly being TRBD1 (6 bases). Germline CDR1 is SGHKS and CDR2 is YYEKEE (reference sequence). V was clipped by 0 bases and J by 8 bases, with 11 bases between them. The CDR3 covers 13 residues.

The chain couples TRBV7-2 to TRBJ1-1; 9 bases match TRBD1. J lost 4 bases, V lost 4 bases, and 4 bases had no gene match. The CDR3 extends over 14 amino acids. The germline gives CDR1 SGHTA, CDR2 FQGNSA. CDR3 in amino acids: CASSSQTGGTEAFF. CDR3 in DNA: TGTGCCAGCAGCTCCCAGACAGGGGGCACTGAAGCTTTCTTT.

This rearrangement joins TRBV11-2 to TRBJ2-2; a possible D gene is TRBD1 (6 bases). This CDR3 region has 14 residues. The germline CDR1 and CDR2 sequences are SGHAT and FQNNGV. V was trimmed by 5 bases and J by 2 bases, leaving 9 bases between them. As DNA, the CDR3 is TGTGCCAGCAGCCAACAGGGAAACACCGGGGAGCTGTTTTTT. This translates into CASSQQGNTGELFF.

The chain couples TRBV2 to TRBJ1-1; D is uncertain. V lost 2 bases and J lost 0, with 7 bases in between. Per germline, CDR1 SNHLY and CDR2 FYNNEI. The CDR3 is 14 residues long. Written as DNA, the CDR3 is TGTGCCAGCAGTGAACAGGCCATGAACACTGAAGCTTTCTTT. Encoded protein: CASSEQAMNTEAFF.

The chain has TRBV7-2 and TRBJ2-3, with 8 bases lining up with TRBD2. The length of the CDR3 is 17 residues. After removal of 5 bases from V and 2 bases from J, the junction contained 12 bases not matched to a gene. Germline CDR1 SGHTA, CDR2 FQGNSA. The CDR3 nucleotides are TGTGCCAGCAGCAGAACGGGGGGGGGAGGTCCCACAGATACGCAGTATTTT. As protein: CASSRTGGGGPTDTQYF.

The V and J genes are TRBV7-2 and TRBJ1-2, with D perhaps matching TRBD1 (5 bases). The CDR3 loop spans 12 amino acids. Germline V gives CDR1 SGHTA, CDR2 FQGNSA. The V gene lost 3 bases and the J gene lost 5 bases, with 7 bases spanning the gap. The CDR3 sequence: CASSFRQYGYTF. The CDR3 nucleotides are TGTGCCAGCAGCTTCCGACAGTATGGCTACACCTTC.

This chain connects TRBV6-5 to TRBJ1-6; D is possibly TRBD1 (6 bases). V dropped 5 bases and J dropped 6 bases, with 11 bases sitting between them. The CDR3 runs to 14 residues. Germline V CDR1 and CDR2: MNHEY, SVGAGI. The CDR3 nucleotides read TGTGCCAGCAGTCTCGGACAGCTTAATTCACCCCTCCACTTT. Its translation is CASSLGQLNSPLHF.

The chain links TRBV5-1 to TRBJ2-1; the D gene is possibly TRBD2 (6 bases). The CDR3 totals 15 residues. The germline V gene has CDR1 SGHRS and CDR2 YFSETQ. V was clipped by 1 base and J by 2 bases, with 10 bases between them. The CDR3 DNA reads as TGCGCCAGCAGCTTGCCGGGAGTGACCTACAATGAGCAGTTCTTC. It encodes CASSLPGVTYNEQFF. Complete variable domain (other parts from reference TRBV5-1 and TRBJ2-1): KAGVTQTPRYLIKTRGQQVTLSCSPISGHRSVSWYQQTPGQGLQFLFEYFSETQRNKGNFPGRFSGRQFSNSRSEMNVSTLELGDSALYLCASSLPGVTYNEQFFGPGTRLTVL.

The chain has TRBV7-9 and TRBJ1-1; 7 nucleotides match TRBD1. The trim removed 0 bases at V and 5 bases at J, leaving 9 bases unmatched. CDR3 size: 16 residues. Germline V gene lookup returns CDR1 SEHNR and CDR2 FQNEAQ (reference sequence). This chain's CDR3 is CASSLADGRGATEAFF. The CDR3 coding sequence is TGTGCCAGCAGCTTAGCGGATGGCAGGGGGGCGACTGAAGCTTTCTTT.

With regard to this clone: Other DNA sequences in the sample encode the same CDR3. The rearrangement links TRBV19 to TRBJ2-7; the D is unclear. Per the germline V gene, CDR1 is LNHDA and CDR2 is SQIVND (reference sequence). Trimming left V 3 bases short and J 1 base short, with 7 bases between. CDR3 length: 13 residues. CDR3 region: CASSIGRSYEQYF. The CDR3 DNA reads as TGTGCCAGTAGTATTGGCAGGTCCTACGAGCAGTACTTC. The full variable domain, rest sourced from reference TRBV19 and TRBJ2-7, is DGGITQSPKYLFRKEGQNVTLSCEQNLNHDAMYWYRQDPGQGLRLIYYSQIVNDFQKGDIAEGYSVSREKKESFPLTVTSAQKNPTAFYLCASSIGRSYEQYFGPGTRLTVT.

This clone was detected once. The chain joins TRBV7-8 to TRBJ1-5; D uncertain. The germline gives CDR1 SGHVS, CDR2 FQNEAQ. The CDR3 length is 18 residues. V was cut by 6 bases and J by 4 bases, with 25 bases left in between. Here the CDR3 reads CASSHLGIWKRENQPQHF. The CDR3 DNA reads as TGTGCCAGCAGTCATCTGGGGATTTGGAAGCGGGAAAATCAGCCCCAGCATTTT.

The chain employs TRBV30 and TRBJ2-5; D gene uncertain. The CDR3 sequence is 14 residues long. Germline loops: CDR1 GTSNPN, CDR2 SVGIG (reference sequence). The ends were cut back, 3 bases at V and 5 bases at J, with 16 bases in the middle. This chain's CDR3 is CAWRDLTRRETQYF. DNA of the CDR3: TGTGCCTGGAGGGATCTGACACGCCGGGAGACCCAGTACTTC.

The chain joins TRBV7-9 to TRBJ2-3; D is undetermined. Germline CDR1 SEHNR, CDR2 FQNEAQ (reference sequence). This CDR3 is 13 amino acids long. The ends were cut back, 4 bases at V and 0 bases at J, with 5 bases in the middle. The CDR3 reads CASSSTSTDTQYF. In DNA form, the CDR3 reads TGTGCCAGCAGCTCAACTAGCACAGATACGCAGTATTTT. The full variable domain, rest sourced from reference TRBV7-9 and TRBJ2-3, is DTGVSQNPRHKITKRGQNVTFRCDPISEHNRLYWYRQTLGQGPEFLTYFQNEAQLEKSRLLSDRFSAERPKGSFSTLEIQRTEQGDSAMYLCASSSTSTDTQYFGPGTRLTVL.

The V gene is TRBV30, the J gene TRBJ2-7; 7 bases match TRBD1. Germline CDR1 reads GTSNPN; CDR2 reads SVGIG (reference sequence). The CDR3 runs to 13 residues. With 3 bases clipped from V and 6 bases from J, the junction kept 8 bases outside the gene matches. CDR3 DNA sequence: TGTGCCTGGAGAGGACAGGTGAACAGCGAGCAGTACTTC. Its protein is CAWRGQVNSEQYF.

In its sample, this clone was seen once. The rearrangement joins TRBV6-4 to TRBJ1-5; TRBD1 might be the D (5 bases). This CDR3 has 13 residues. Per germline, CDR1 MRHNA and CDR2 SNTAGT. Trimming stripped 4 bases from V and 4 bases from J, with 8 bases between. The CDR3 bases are TGTGCCAGCAGTGTCGACAGAAATCAGCCCCAGCATTTT. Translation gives CASSVDRNQPQHF.

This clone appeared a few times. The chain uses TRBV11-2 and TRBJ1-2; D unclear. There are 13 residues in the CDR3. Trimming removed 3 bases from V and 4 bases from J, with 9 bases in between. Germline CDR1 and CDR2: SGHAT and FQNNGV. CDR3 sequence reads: CASSFGGFYGYTF. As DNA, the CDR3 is TGTGCCAGCAGCTTCGGCGGGTTCTATGGCTACACCTTC.

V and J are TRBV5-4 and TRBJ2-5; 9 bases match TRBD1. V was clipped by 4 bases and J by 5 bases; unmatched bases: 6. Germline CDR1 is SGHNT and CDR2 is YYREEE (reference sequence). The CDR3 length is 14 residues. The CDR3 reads CASSQQGAGETQYF. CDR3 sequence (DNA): TGTGCCAGCAGCCAACAGGGGGCAGGGGAGACCCAGTACTTC.

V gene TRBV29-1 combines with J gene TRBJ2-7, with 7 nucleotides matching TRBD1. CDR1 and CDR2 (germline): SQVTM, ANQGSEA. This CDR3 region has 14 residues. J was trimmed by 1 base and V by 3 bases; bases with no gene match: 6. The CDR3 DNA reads TGCAGCGTTGAGACCCAGGGGGTGTCCTACGAGCAGTACTTC. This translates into CSVETQGVSYEQYF.

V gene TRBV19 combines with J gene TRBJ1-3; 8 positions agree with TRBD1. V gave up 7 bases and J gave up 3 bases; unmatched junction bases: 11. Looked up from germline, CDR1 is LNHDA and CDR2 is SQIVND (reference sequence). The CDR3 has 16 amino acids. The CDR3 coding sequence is TGTGCCAGTACCATGGAGGGACAGGCAGGTGGAAACACCATATATTTT. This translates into CASTMEGQAGGNTIYF.

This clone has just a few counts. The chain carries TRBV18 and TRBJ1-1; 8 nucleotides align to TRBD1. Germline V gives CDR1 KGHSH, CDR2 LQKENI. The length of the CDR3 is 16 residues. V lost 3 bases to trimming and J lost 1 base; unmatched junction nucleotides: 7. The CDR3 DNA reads TGTGCCAGCTCACCTAGGACAGGGCGATGGAACACTGAAGCTTTCTTT. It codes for CASSPRTGRWNTEAFF.

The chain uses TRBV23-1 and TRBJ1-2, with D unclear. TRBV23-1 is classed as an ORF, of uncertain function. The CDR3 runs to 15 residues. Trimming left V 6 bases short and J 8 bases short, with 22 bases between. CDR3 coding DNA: TGCGCCAGCAGCTCCAGGCCCCAGCGTAGCGGGGGCTACACCTTC. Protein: CASSSRPQRSGGYTF.